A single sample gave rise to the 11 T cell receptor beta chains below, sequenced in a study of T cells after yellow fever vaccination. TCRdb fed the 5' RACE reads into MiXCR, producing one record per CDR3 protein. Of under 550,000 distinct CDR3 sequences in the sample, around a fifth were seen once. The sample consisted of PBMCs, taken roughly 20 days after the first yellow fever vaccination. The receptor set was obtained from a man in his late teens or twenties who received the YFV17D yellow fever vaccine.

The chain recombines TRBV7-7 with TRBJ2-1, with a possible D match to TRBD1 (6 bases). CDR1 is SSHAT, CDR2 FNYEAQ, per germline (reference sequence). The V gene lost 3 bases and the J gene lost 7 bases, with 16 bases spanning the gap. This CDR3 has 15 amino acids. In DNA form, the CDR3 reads TGTGCCAGCAGCTTTAATTTAGGGGGTTCAAATGAGCAGTTCTTC. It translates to CASSFNLGGSNEQFF.

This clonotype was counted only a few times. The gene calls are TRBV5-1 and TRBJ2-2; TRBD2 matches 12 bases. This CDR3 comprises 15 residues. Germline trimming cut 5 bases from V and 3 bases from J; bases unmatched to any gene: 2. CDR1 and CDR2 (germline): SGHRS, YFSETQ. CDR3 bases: TGCGCCAGCAGGCGGACTAGCGGGGACACCGGGGAGCTGTTTTTT. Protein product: CASRRTSGDTGELFF.

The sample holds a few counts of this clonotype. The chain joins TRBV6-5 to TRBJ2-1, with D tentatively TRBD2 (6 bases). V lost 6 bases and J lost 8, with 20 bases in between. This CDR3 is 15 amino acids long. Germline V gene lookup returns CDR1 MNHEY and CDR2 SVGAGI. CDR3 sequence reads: CASSGRGLLAYEQFF. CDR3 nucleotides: TGTGCCAGCAGCGGGCGGGGATTACTAGCTTATGAGCAGTTCTTC.

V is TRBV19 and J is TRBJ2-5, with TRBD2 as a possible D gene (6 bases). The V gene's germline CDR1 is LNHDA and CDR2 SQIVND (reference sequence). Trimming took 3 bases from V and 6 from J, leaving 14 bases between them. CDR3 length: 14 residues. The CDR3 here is CASSISRGAQTQYF. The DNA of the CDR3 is TGTGCCAGTAGTATTTCGCGGGGTGCGCAGACCCAGTACTTC.

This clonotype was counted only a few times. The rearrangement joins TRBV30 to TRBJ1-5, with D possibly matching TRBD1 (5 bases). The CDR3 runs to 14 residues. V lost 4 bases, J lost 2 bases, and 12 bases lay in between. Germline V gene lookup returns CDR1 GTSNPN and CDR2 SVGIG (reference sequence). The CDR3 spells CAWNPGGGNQPQHF. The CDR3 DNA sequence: TGTGCCTGGAATCCGGGGGGAGGCAATCAGCCCCAGCATTTT.

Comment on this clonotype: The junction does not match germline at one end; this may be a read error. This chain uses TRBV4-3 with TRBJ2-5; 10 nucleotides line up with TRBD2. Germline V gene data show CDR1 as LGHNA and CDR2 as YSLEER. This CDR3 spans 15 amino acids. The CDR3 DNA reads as TGCGCCAGCAGCCCCCAAATAGCGGGAGGCCCATCAGCGTCCTTC. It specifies CASSPQIAGGPSASF.

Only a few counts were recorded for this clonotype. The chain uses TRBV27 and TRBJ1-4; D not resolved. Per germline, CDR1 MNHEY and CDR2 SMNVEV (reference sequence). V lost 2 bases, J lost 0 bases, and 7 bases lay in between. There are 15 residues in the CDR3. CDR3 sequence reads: CASSLAASTNEKLFF. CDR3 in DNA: TGTGCCAGCAGTTTAGCGGCCTCAACTAATGAAAAACTGTTTTTT.

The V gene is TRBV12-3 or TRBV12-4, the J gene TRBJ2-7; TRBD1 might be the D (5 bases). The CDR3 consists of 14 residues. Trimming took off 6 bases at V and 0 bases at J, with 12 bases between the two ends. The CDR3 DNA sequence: TGTGCCAGCAGCCGCGGACATGACTCCTACGAGCAGTACTTC. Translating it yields CASSRGHDSYEQYF.

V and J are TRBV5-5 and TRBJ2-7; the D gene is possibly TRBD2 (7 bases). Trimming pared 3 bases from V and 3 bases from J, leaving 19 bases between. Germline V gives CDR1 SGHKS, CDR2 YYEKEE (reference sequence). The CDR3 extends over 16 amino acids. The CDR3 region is CASSSPEGGLFYEQYV. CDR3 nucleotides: TGTGCCAGCAGCTCCCCCGAGGGGGGGCTATTCTACGAGCAGTACGTC.

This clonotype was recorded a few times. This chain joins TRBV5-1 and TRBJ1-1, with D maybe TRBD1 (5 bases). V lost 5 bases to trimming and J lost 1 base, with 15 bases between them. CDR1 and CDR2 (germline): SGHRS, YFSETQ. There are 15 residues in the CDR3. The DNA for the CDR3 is TGCGCCAGCAGTTCCTCGGGACGGGGGAACACTGAAGCTTTCTTT. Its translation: CASSSSGRGNTEAFF.

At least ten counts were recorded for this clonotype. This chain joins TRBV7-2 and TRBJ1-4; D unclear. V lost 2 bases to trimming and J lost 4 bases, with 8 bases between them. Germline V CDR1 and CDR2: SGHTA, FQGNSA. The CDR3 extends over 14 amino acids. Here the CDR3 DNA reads TGTGCCAGCAGCTTATCGTGGATTAATGAAAAACTGTTTTTT. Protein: CASSLSWINEKLFF.